One sample yielded the 30 T cell receptor beta chains listed below, sequenced in a study of STAT3 mutations in large granular lymphocyte leukemia. Study-level findings and limits: Every T-LGLL patient had at least one immunodominant TCRbeta clonotype.

Antigens of these TCRs are unknown. Some clones are missing from TCRdb's copy, which holds only in-frame ones; the method was immunoSEQ multiplex PCR. The table records 12,000 or so clones, approximately 83% of them present only once. Sequenced material: peripheral blood mononuclear cells. All receptors derive from a man aged 80 or over with T-cell large granular lymphocyte leukemia. Some clones in this sample may be carry-over from other donors' samples.

The chain uses TRBV4-3 and TRBJ2-5, with D uncertain. The germline V gene encodes CDR1 LGHNA and CDR2 YSLEER. Trimming removed 4 bases from V and 5 bases from J, with 17 bases in between. The CDR3 has 15 amino acids. In DNA, the CDR3 is TGCGCCAGCAGCCGAATGCCCCTGGCTGGGGAGACCCAGTACTTC. It yields the protein CASSRMPLAGETQYF.

The chain employs TRBV21-1 and TRBJ1-2. TRBV21-1 is shown as a pseudogene. The CDR3 sequence is 16 residues long. The chain's CDR3 is CASSPRDREVCYGYTF. The CDR3 nucleotides read TGTGCCAGCAGCCCTAGGGACCGGGAAGTTTGCTATGGCTACACCTTC.

V usage is TRBV5-4 and J usage is TRBJ1-6; D possibly corresponds to TRBD1 (5 bases). V lost 4 bases to trimming and J lost 8 bases, with 13 bases between them. The CDR3 covers 14 residues. Per germline, CDR1 SGHNT and CDR2 YYREEE (reference sequence). CDR3 DNA sequence: TGTGCCAGCAGCCAGGGCCTGGGGCATTCACCCCTCCACTTT. It encodes CASSQGLGHSPLHF.

The rearrangement links TRBV30 to TRBJ1-6; possibly TRBD1 for D (6 bases). This CDR3 is built from 15 residues. Looked up from germline, CDR1 is GTSNPN and CDR2 is SVGIG (reference sequence). V was cut by 0 bases and J by 7 bases, with 13 bases left in between. The CDR3 DNA is TGTGCCTGGAGTGTCAGGGGAAAGTCAAATTCACCCCTCCACTTT. This sequence encodes CAWSVRGKSNSPLHF.

The J gene is TRBJ2-5, the V gene TRBV5-4, with TRBD1 as a possible D gene (6 bases). Looked up from germline, CDR1 is SGHNT and CDR2 is YYREEE (reference sequence). This CDR3 spans 13 amino acids. V was shortened by 0 bases and J by 4 bases, with 7 bases between the two germline ends. The CDR3 reads CASSLARGETQYF. The CDR3 DNA sequence: TGTGCCAGCAGCTTGGCCAGGGGAGAGACCCAGTACTTC.

V and J are TRBV28 and TRBJ2-2, with D perhaps TRBD1 (5 bases). Trimming shortened V by 6 bases and J by 6 bases, and 17 bases separated the two germline ends. This CDR3 is 15 amino acids long. Germline V gene data show CDR1 as MDHEN and CDR2 as SYDVKM. CDR3 in amino acids: CASRVRGNGPGELFF. The CDR3 DNA reads as TGTGCCAGCAGGGTTAGGGGTAATGGGCCCGGGGAGCTGTTTTTT.

V gene TRBV4-3 combines with J gene TRBJ1-4; no firm D call. The CDR3 runs to 16 residues. V lost 0 bases and J lost 5, with 13 bases in between. Germline V gene data show CDR1 as LGHNA and CDR2 as YSLEER. As DNA, the CDR3 is TGCGCCAGCAGCCAAGATCAGCCAGGCGTCAATGAAAAACTGTTTTTT. It yields the protein CASSQDQPGVNEKLFF.

A few counts support this clone. The genes are TRBV4-3 and TRBJ2-2; 7 bases align to TRBD2. V trimming: 1 base; J trimming: 0 bases; junction bases outside the gene matches: 11. The CDR3 runs 19 residues. Germline CDR1 LGHNA, CDR2 YSLEER. The CDR3 DNA reads TGCGCCAGCAGCCAAGGGATCAAGTGGCGGGAGACGAACACCGGGGAGCTGTTTTTT. It encodes CASSQGIKWRETNTGELFF.

This chain connects TRBV7-3 to TRBJ2-7; 8 bases are shared with TRBD1. The V gene end was trimmed by 2 bases and the J gene end by 3 bases; junction bases not matched to a gene: 6. Looked up from germline, CDR1 is SGHTA and CDR2 is FQGTGA. The CDR3 length is 15 residues. CDR3: CASSLLPGQDYEQYF. The CDR3 DNA is TGTGCCAGCAGCTTACTCCCGGGACAGGACTACGAGCAGTACTTC.

This clone has only one observation. This chain links TRBV6-4 with TRBJ1-6; 7 nucleotides match TRBD1. Germline assignment: CDR1 MRHNA and CDR2 SNTAGT. This CDR3 is 15 amino acids long. V lost 4 bases and J lost 7; bases outside the gene matches: 7. For the CDR3, the DNA is TGTGCCAGCAGTGCGCGGGACAGCTTGAATTCACCCCTCCACTTT. Its protein product is CASSARDSLNSPLHF.

The V and J genes are TRBV12-5 and TRBJ1-1; TRBD1 agrees at 8 bases. The CDR3 extends over 17 amino acids. Germline CDR1 and CDR2: LGHNT and FRNRAP. V trimming: 6 bases; J trimming: 2 bases; junction bases outside the gene matches: 14. Written as DNA, the CDR3 is TGTGCTAGTGGCACGCCGCGGACAGGGACGGAAAACACTGAAGCTTTCTTT. This gives the protein CASGTPRTGTENTEAFF.

The rearrangement joins TRBV28 to TRBJ1-4; possibly TRBD1 for D (5 bases). This CDR3 is 14 amino acids long. Germline values: CDR1 MDHEN, CDR2 SYDVKM. The V end was cut by 4 bases, the J end by 1 base, with 7 bases between. In DNA form, the CDR3 reads TGTGCCAGCAGTTACGGGGGAACTAATGAAAAACTGTTTTTT. Translation gives CASSYGGTNEKLFF.

The rearrangement joins TRBV30 to TRBJ1-2; D gene unclear. Trimming cost V 1 base and J 6 bases, with 12 bases left between them. The CDR3 runs 13 residues. Germline V lookup: CDR1 GTSNPN, CDR2 SVGIG (reference sequence). Here the CDR3 reads CAWSEMLGNGYTF. Here the CDR3 DNA reads TGTGCCTGGAGTGAGATGTTGGGCAATGGCTACACCTTC.

The chain has TRBV29-1 and TRBJ1-1, with D possibly matching TRBD1 (6 bases). This CDR3 comprises 14 residues. Trimming removed 5 bases at V and 0 bases at J, with 13 bases between. CDR1 SQVTM and CDR2 ANQGSEA come from the germline V gene. CDR3 amino acids: CSVRQAVMNTEAFF. Written as DNA, the CDR3 is TGCAGCGTTAGACAGGCGGTGATGAACACTGAAGCTTTCTTT.

This sequence joins TRBV7-9 and TRBJ2-3, with 8 positions matching TRBD1. CDR1 is SEHNR, CDR2 FQNEAQ, per germline (reference sequence). Unmatched junction bases numbered 9, after V lost 4 bases and J lost 3 bases. The CDR3 has 16 amino acids. The DNA for the CDR3 is TGTGCCAGCAGCTCGCTTTGGACAGGGACGACAGATACGCAGTATTTT. This encodes CASSSLWTGTTDTQYF.

This chain links TRBV7-8 with TRBJ2-2; D gene ambiguous. Looked up from germline, CDR1 is SGHVS and CDR2 is FQNEAQ. V was trimmed by 5 bases and J by 5 bases, leaving 12 bases between them. The CDR3 runs to 14 residues. CDR3 amino acids: CASSPQTRTGELFF. The CDR3 DNA is TGTGCCAGCAGCCCCCAGACTCGGACCGGGGAGCTGTTTTTT.

The V call is TRBV7-8, the J call TRBJ1-5; D is unresolved. The CDR3 runs 13 residues. Looked up from germline, CDR1 is SGHVS and CDR2 is FQNEAQ. Between the trimmed V and J ends, which lost 1 base and 6 bases, there was a span of 7 bases. This chain's CDR3 is CASSLDEGQPQHF. As DNA, the CDR3 is TGTGCCAGCAGCTTAGACGAGGGTCAGCCCCAGCATTTT.

V usage is TRBV15 and J usage is TRBJ1-5; D is ambiguous. The germline V gene has CDR1 LNHNV and CDR2 YYDKDF (reference sequence). V lost 1 base, J lost 6 bases, and 10 bases lay in between. This CDR3 spans 14 amino acids. The CDR3 protein is CATSRGGSRQPQHF. The CDR3, as DNA: TGTGCCACCAGCAGAGGGGGATCTCGTCAGCCCCAGCATTTT.

This clone was seen just once. CDR3 protein: CASSFETGYEQYF. DNA of the CDR3: TGCGCCAGCAGCTTCGAGACGGGGTACGAGCAGTACTTC. The chain uses TRBV5-1 and TRBJ2-7; tentatively, D is TRBD2 (5 bases). The CDR3 is 13 residues long. V was pared by 2 bases and J by 4 bases, with 10 bases between. The V gene's germline CDR1 is SGHRS and CDR2 YFSETQ.

The V gene is TRBV7-9, the J gene TRBJ2-1, with D maybe TRBD2 (5 bases). The CDR3 has 15 residues. V was clipped by 1 base and J by 3 bases, with 10 bases between them. The V gene's germline CDR1 is SEHNR and CDR2 FQNEAQ (reference sequence). The CDR3: CASSLELAYYNEQFF. CDR3 nucleotides: TGTGCCAGCAGCTTAGAGTTAGCGTACTACAATGAGCAGTTCTTC.

The table lists this clone with a few counts. This sequence joins TRBV14 and TRBJ2-7; D gene unclear. This CDR3 is 15 amino acids long. V was shortened by 0 bases and J by 0 bases, with 9 bases between the two germline ends. Looked up from germline, CDR1 is SGHDN and CDR2 is FVKESK. The CDR3: CASSQDRTYSYEQYF. As DNA, the CDR3 is TGTGCCAGCAGCCAAGACAGGACCTACTCCTACGAGCAGTACTTC.

The chain employs TRBV30 and TRBJ1-2; D is undetermined. The CDR3 is 15 residues long. CDR1 is GTSNPN, CDR2 SVGIG, per germline (reference sequence). Trimming stripped 2 bases from V and 5 bases from J, with 18 bases between. The CDR3 reads CAWSLDLLRWYGYTF. CDR3 in DNA: TGTGCCTGGAGTCTGGACCTCCTGAGATGGTATGGCTACACCTTC.

This chain uses TRBV2 with TRBJ2-7, with a possible D match to TRBD2 (7 bases). Trimming pared 5 bases from V and 7 bases from J, leaving 12 bases between. In germline, CDR1 is SNHLY, CDR2 FYNNEI. The CDR3 is 12 amino acids. The CDR3 spells CASSQQGGEQYF. CDR3 DNA: TGTGCCAGCAGTCAACAGGGAGGGGAGCAGTACTTC.

The chain combines TRBV18 with TRBJ1-1, with D possibly matching TRBD1 (5 bases). V was shortened by 3 bases and J by 0 bases, with 8 bases between the two germline ends. CDR1 KGHSH and CDR2 LQKENI come from the germline V gene. This CDR3 is 14 amino acids long. CDR3 loop: CASSPGLLNTEAFF. In DNA, the CDR3 is TGTGCCAGCTCACCGGGACTTTTGAACACTGAAGCTTTCTTT.

The chain carries TRBV7-9 and TRBJ2-7, with D maybe TRBD2 (6 bases). The CDR3 is 14 amino acids. The V gene's germline CDR1 is SEHNR and CDR2 FQNEAQ (reference sequence). Deletions cut 5 bases from V and 0 bases from J, with 11 bases between. CDR3 sequence (DNA): TGTGCCAGCAGCCCGCGGGACGGCTCCTACGAGCAGTACTTC. Its protein product is CASSPRDGSYEQYF.

The V gene is TRBV7-2, the J gene TRBJ2-7; possible D gene TRBD2, 6 bases. V was trimmed by 5 bases and J by 2 bases, leaving 13 bases between them. Germline CDR1 is SGHTA and CDR2 is FQGNSA. The CDR3 spans 14 residues. CDR3 nucleotide sequence: TGTGCCAGCAGCCCTGACGGGGGAGCCTACGAGCAGTACTTC. It translates to CASSPDGGAYEQYF.

The gene calls are TRBV18 and TRBJ1-2, with D tentatively TRBD1 (6 bases). CDR3 length equals 13 residues. The V gene's germline CDR1 is KGHSH and CDR2 LQKENI. Trimming took 8 bases from V and 7 from J, leaving 17 bases between them. This CDR3 reads CASIPEAGAGYTF. The CDR3 nucleotides are TGTGCCAGCATACCAGAGGCAGGGGCTGGCTACACCTTC.

Notes on this clone: The sample contains more than one DNA sequence encoding this CDR3. This sequence joins TRBV18 and TRBJ2-3; the D is unclear. Trimming pared 0 bases from V and 0 bases from J, leaving 1 base between. Germline V gives CDR1 KGHSH, CDR2 LQKENI. The CDR3 loop spans 13 amino acids. CDR3 sequence reads: CASSPPSTDTQYF. The CDR3, as DNA: TGTGCCAGCTCACCACCAAGCACAGATACGCAGTATTTT.

The CDR3 DNA follows: TGTGCCAGCAGCGTAGGGGTAGCCGGGGAATCCAGCTACACCTTC. This gives the protein CASSVGVAGESSYTF. The genes are TRBV9 and TRBJ1-2; D is ambiguous. This CDR3 contains 15 residues. Per the germline V gene, CDR1 is SGDLS and CDR2 is YYNGEE. V was pared by 0 bases and J by 9 bases, with 18 bases between.

This clone was detected a few times. This chain joins TRBV6-5 and TRBJ2-5; a possible D gene is TRBD2 (7 bases). V gave up 4 bases and J gave up 5 bases, with 14 bases separating them. The CDR3 sequence is 14 residues long. CDR1 and CDR2 (germline): MNHEY, SVGAGI. CDR3 DNA: TGTGCCAGCAGTTCTCCCGCGGGGGCGGAGACCCAGTACTTC. Its translation: CASSSPAGAETQYF.